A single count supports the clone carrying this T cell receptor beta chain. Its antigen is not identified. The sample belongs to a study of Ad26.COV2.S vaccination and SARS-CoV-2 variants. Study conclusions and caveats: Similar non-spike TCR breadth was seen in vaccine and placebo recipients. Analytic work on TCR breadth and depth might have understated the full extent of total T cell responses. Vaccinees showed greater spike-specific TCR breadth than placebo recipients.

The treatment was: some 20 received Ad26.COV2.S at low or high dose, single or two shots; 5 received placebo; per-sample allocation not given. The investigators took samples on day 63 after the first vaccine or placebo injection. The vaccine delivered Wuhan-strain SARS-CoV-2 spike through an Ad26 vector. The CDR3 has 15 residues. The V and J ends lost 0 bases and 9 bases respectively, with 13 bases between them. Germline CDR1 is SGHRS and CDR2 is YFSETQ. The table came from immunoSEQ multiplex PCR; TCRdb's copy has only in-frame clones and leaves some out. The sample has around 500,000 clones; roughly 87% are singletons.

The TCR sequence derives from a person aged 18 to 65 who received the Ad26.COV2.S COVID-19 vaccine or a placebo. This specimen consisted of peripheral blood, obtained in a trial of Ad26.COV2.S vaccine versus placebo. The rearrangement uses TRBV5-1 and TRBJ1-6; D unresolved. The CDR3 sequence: CASSLAGYEGSPLHF. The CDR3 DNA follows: TGCGCCAGCAGCTTGGCGGGTTATGAGGGTTCACCCCTCCACTTT.